The entry that follows covers one T cell receptor (beta chain) sequence. The antigen remains unidentified. Sequencing was performed with immunoSEQ multiplex PCR; in TCRdb, only in-frame clones are kept and a portion is missing. The repertoire holds 40,000 to 65,000 clones, with around 85% as singletons. Per the germline V gene, CDR1 is MGHDK and CDR2 is SYGVNS. The CDR3 length is 11 residues. Trimming took off 5 bases at V and 6 bases at J, with 6 bases between the two ends. Autologous stem cell transplantation was followed by relapse in every patient, and brentuximab vedotin exposure varied. Complete response, partial response or progressive disease was each patient's best response. The entry originates in a study of PD-1 blockade in classical Hodgkin lymphoma. Study conclusions and caveats: Complete responders had baseline diversity similar to newly diagnosed patients. Relapsed/refractory patients reportedly had the lowest baseline TCR diversity, below newly diagnosed patients, who were below healthy donors.

The sequencing here drew on peripheral blood mononuclear cells (PBMCs), taken at baseline. The chain links TRBV25-1 to TRBJ2-3; D remains ambiguous. This clonotype originated in a human donor with classical Hodgkin lymphoma. The CDR3 bases are TGTGCCAGCAGTAGAGTGGATACGCAGTATTTT. This encodes CASSRVDTQYF.